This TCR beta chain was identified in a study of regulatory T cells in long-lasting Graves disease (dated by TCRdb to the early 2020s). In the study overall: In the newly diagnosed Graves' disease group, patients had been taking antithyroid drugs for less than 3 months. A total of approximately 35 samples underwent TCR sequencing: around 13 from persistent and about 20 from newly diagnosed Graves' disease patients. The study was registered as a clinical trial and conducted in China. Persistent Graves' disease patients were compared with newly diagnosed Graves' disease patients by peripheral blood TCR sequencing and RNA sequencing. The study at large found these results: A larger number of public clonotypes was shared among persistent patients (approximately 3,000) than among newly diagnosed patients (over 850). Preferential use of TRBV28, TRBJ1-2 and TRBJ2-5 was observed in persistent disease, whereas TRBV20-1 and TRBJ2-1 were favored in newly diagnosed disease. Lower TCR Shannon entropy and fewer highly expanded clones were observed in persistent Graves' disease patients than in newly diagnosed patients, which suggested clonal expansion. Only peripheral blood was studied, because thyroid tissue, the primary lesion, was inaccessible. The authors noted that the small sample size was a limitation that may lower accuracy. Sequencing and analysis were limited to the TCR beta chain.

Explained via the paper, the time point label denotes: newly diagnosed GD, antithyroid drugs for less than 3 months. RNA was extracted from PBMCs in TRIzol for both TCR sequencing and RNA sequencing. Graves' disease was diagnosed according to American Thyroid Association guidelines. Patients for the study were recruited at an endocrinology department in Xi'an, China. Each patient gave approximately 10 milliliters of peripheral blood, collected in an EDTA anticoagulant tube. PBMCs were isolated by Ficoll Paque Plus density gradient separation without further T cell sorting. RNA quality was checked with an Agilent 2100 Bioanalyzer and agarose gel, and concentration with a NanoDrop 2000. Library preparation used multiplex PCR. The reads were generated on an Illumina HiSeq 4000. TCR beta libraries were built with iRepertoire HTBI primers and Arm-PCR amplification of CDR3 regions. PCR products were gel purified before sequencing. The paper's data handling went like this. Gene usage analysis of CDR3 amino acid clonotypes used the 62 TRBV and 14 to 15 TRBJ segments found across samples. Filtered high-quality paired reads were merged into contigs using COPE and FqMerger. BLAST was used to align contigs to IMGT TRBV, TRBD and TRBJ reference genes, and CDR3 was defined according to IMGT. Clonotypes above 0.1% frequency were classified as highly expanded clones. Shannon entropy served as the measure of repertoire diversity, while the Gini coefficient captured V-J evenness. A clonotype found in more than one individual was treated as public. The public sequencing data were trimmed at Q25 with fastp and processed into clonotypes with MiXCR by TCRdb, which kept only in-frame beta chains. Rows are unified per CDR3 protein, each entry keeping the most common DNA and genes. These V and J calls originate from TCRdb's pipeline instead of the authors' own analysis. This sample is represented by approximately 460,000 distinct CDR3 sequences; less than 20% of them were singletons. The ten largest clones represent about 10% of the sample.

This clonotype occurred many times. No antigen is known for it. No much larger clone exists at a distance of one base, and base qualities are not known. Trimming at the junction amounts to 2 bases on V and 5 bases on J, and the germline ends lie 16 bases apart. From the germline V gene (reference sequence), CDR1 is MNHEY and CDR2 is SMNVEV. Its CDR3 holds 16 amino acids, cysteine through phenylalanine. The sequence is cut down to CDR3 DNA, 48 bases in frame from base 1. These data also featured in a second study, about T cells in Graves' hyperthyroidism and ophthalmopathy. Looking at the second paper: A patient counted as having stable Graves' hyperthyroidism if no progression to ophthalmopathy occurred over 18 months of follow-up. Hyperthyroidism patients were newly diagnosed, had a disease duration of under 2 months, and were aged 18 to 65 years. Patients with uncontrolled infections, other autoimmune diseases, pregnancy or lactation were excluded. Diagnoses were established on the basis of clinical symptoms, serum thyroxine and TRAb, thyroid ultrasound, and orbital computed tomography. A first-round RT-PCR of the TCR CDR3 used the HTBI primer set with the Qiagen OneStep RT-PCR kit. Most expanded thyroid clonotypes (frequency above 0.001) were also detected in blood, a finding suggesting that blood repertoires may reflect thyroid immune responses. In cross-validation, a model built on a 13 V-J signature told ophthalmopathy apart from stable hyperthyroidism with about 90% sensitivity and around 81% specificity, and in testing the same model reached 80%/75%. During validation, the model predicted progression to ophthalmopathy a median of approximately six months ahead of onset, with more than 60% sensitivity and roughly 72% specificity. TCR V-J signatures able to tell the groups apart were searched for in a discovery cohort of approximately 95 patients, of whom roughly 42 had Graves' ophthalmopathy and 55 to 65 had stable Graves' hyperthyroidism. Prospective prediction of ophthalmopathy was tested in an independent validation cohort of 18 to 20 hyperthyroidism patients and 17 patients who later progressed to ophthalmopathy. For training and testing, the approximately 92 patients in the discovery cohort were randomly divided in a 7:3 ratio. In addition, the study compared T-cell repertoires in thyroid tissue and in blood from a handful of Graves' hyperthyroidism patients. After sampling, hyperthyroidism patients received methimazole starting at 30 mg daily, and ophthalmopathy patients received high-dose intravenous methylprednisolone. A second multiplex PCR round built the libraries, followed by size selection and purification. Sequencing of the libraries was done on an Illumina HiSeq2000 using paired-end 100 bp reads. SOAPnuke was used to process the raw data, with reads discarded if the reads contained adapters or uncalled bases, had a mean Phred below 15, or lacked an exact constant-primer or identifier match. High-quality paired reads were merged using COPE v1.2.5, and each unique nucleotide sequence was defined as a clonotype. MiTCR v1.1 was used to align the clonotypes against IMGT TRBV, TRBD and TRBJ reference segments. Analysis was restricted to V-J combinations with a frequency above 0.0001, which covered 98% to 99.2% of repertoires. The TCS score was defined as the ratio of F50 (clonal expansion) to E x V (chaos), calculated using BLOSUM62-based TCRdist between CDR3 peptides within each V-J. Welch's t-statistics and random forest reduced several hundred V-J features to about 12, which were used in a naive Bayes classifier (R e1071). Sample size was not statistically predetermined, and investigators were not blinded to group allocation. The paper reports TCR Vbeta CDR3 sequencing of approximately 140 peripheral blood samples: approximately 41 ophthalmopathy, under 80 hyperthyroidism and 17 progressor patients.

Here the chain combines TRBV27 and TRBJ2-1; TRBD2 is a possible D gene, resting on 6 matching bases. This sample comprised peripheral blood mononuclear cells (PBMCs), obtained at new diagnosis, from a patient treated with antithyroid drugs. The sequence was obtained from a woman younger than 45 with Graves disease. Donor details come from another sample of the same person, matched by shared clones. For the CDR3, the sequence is CASSLKVTRADNEQFF. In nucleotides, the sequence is TGTGCCAGCAGTTTAAAGGTGACTAGAGCGGACAATGAGCAGTTCTTC.